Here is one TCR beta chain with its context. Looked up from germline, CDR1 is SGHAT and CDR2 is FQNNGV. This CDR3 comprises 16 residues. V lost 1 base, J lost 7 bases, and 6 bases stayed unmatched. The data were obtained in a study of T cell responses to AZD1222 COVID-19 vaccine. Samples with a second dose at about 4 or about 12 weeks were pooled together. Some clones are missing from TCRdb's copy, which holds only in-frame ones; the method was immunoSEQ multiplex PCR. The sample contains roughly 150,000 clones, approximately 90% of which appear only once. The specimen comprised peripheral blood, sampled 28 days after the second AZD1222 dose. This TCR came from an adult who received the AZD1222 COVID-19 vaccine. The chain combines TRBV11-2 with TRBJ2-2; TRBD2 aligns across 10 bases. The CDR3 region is CASSLGAGGLDGELFF. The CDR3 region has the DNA TGTGCCAGCAGCTTAGGAGCGGGGGGGCTCGACGGGGAGCTGTTTTTT.